A selection of T cell receptor beta chains follows, all from one sample in a study of T cell responses to AZD1222 COVID-19 vaccine. The assay was immunoSEQ multiplex PCR, and TCRdb's table has in-frame clones only and misses some. The data hold 140,000 or so clones, with 85% to 90% observed a single time. Material: peripheral blood, obtained on day 0 of AZD1222 vaccination. Receptors were obtained from an adult in good health. The CDR3 runs from the conserved cysteine through the conserved F or W. D genes are given only for firm matches. The size of a clone is reported for some rows only, either as once, few or many, or as a class for expanded clones.

J gene: TRBJ2-7; D gene: -; V gene: TRBV2; clone size: -; CDR3 protein: CASSDLPSGEEYYEQYF; CDR3 DNA: TGTGCCAGCAGTGATCTCCCATCGGGGGAGGAATACTACGAGCAGTACTTC
J gene: TRBJ2-1; D gene: TRBD2; V gene: TRBV2; clone size: once; CDR3 protein: CASSGSGRDGEQFF; CDR3 DNA: TGTGCCAGCAGTGGTAGCGGGAGAGACGGGGAGCAGTTCTTC
J gene: TRBJ1-2; D gene: -; V gene: TRBV3-1/TRBV3-2; clone size: -; CDR3 protein: CASSQSPGFGYTF; CDR3 DNA: TGTGCCAGCAGCCAATCTCCAGGGTTTGGCTACACCTTC
J gene: TRBJ2-6; D gene: TRBD2; V gene: TRBV2; clone size: few; CDR3 protein: CASNRGRGSGANVLTF; CDR3 DNA: TGTGCCAGCAACCGGGGGAGGGGTTCTGGGGCCAACGTCCTGACTTTC
J gene: TRBJ1-5; D gene: -; V gene: TRBV5-5; clone size: -; CDR3 protein: CASSLAVTSNQPQHF; CDR3 DNA: TGTGCCAGCAGCTTGGCAGTGACTAGCAATCAGCCCCAGCATTTT
J gene: TRBJ1-1; D gene: -; V gene: TRBV5-4; clone size: -; CDR3 protein: CASSKGVEGQEAFF; CDR3 DNA: TGTGCCAGCAGCAAAGGGGTTGAGGGCCAGGAAGCTTTCTTT
J gene: TRBJ2-4; D gene: -; V gene: TRBV27; clone size: -; CDR3 protein: CASTGGVAKNIQYF; CDR3 DNA: TGTGCCAGCACCGGGGGTGTAGCCAAAAACATTCAGTACTTC
J gene: TRBJ1-1; D gene: -; V gene: TRBV7-9; clone size: -; CDR3 protein: CASSLDRNTEAFF; CDR3 DNA: TGTGCCAGCAGCTTGGACCGGAACACTGAAGCTTTCTTT
J gene: TRBJ1-2; D gene: -; V gene: TRBV10-2; clone size: -; CDR3 protein: CASTGGGPNYGYTF; CDR3 DNA: TGCGCCAGCACGGGCGGGGGTCCTAACTATGGCTACACCTTC
J gene: TRBJ1-2; D gene: -; V gene: TRBV30; clone size: -; CDR3 protein: CAWSVHPGGGSGYTF; CDR3 DNA: TGTGCCTGGAGTGTTCACCCCGGCGGGGGGAGTGGCTACACCTTC
J gene: TRBJ1-1; D gene: TRBD1; V gene: TRBV3-1/TRBV3-2; clone size: -; CDR3 protein: CASSQRGGTVNTEAFF; CDR3 DNA: TGTGCCAGCAGCCAGCGGGGGGGGACAGTGAACACTGAAGCTTTCTTT
J gene: TRBJ1-6; D gene: TRBD1; V gene: TRBV28; clone size: -; CDR3 protein: CASRGGQGYNSPLHF; CDR3 DNA: TGTGCCAGCAGGGGGGGACAGGGATATAATTCACCCCTCCACTTT
J gene: TRBJ2-3; D gene: TRBD2; V gene: TRBV5-1; clone size: -; CDR3 protein: CASSPLAGISTDTQYF; CDR3 DNA: TGCGCCAGCAGCCCGCTAGCGGGGATTAGCACAGATACGCAGTATTTT
J gene: TRBJ1-5; D gene: -; V gene: TRBV2; clone size: -; CDR3 protein: CASTFRAQGYQPQHF; CDR3 DNA: TGTGCCAGCACCTTCCGGGCGCAGGGTTATCAGCCCCAGCATTTT
J gene: TRBJ1-5; D gene: -; V gene: TRBV5-5; clone size: -; CDR3 protein: CASSWAGGGYSNQPQHF; CDR3 DNA: TGTGCCAGCAGCTGGGCCGGGGGAGGTTATAGCAATCAGCCCCAGCATTTT
J gene: TRBJ1-1; D gene: -; V gene: TRBV11-2; clone size: -; CDR3 protein: CASSLADVIAAEAFF; CDR3 DNA: TGTGCCAGCAGCTTAGCGGACGTGATCGCGGCAGAAGCTTTCTTT
J gene: TRBJ2-3; D gene: TRBD1; V gene: TRBV5-4; clone size: -; CDR3 protein: CASSPPDRHTDTQYF; CDR3 DNA: TGTGCCAGCAGCCCGCCGGACAGGCACACAGATACGCAGTATTTT
J gene: TRBJ1-6; D gene: TRBD1; V gene: TRBV5-6; clone size: -; CDR3 protein: CASSLPTGGGNSPLHF; CDR3 DNA: TGTGCCAGCAGCTTGCCCACAGGGGGGGGGAATTCACCCCTCCACTTT
J gene: TRBJ2-1; D gene: -; V gene: TRBV25-1; clone size: -; CDR3 protein: CASSNNWGPGSEQFF; CDR3 DNA: TGTGCCAGCAGTAACAACTGGGGACCGGGGAGTGAGCAGTTCTTC
J gene: TRBJ2-3; D gene: -; V gene: TRBV6-1; clone size: -; CDR3 protein: CASSENGISTDTQYF; CDR3 DNA: TGTGCCAGCAGTGAAAACGGGATCTCCACAGATACGCAGTATTTT
J gene: TRBJ1-5; D gene: -; V gene: TRBV19; clone size: -; CDR3 protein: CASSEGFFNQPQHF; CDR3 DNA: TGTGCCAGTAGTGAGGGATTCTTCAATCAGCCCCAGCATTTT
J gene: TRBJ2-3; D gene: -; V gene: TRBV18; clone size: -; CDR3 protein: CASSDIRDTQYF; CDR3 DNA: TGTGCCAGCTCCGATATCAGAGATACGCAGTATTTT
J gene: TRBJ1-1; D gene: -; V gene: TRBV4-1; clone size: -; CDR3 protein: CASSQAMGTEAFF; CDR3 DNA: TGCGCCAGCAGCCAAGCTATGGGGACTGAAGCTTTCTTT
J gene: TRBJ2-5; D gene: -; V gene: TRBV28; clone size: once; CDR3 protein: CASSLLTGSGLETQYF; CDR3 DNA: TGTGCCAGCAGTTTGTTGACAGGGTCGGGACTAGAGACCCAGTACTTC